This T cell receptor (beta chain) originates from a study of cytomegalovirus exposure and HLA in healthy donors (dated by TCRdb to the late 2010s). Concerning the study at large: An earlier analysis of some 500 of the donors reported about 250 Gb of sequence data and roughly 110 million unique TCR beta sequences from roughly 200 million T cells. Donor age, sex, ethnicity and CMV serostatus were collected together with the repertoire data. A later analysis re-examined previously published TCR beta repertoires from several hundred donors and added high-resolution HLA genotyping to investigate patterns of TCR occurrence. To decide whether each TCR beta V gene segment behaved as functional or pseudogenic, an earlier analysis of some 580 of the donors relied on high-throughput TCR beta sequencing. Typing coverage differed by locus: A, B, C, DRB1 and DQB1 were typed in about 620-630 donors, DQA1 in around 500, DPA1 in 600 to 610, and DPB1 in just under 480. An early release that covered about 640 HLA-typed donors contained around 300 gigabases of sequencing data and about 84 million unique TCR sequences. To predict cytomegalovirus infection status, the study brought together high-throughput TCR immunosequencing, statistical association of individual TCRs with disease status, and machine learning. Among 398 genotyped donors of the cohort, an average of 235,054 unique TCR beta nucleotide sequences were sequenced per donor, roughly 20% of them non-productive. The study used immunosequencing to profile the T cell repertoires of 666 subjects and linked those repertoires to cytomegalovirus serostatus. In a later genetic analysis, genome-wide SNP genotypes for 398 of the 666 donors were used, and that subset was treated as a discovery cohort. The study was designed to test whether signatures of past pathogen exposure could be identified by cataloging public T cell receptors. Of the roughly 390 genotyped donors, 75% to 85% were placed in the genetic ancestry cluster associated with self-reported Caucasian donors. Both class I and class II loci were covered by HLA typing, at four-digit resolution. Rather than drawing on any new phenotypic data, the later analysis identified candidate immune exposures from TCR beta sequences and the way those sequences occurred across donors. Several DR-DQ haplotypes were treated as single units for association and clustering because of strong linkage in the cohort. All discovery cohort repertoires had been generated using a single sequencing platform. Along with the approximately 650-subject first cohort, a separate validation cohort of some 130 different subjects was used.

Unmatched junction bases come to 8, with V trimmed by 5 bases and J by 4 bases. CDR1 and CDR2 (SGHTA, FQGTGA) derive from the germline V gene. Measured from the cysteine to the phenylalanine, the CDR3 is 16 residues long. The kept DNA is CDR3 alone, 48 bases in frame from the first base. The cohort was made up of hundreds of healthy bone marrow donors. At the time of sampling, all cohort members were nominally healthy, though unrecorded immune exposures were likely present. The donor was CMV seropositive and belonged to the group of 250 to 300 seropositive cohort members. Every donor gave a peripheral blood sample, and the peripheral blood mononuclear cells from that sample were used for TCR beta sequencing. The Qiagen DNeasy Blood Extraction Kit was used to extract genomic DNA from the blood cell samples. Only a few counts were recorded for this clone. The antigen it recognizes is unknown. Per-base quality was not reported, and no clone a single base away is much larger than it.

What the research found in general, with its limitations: According to a later analysis, parvovirus B19, influenza, CMV and Epstein-Barr virus appeared linked to several top co-occurrence clusters. Because counts were too low, some 16 rarely observed V segments, including chromosome 9 orphons, were excluded from the earlier analysis of some 590 of the donors. Specific HLA alleles were associated with over 15,000 TCR beta sequences at a false discovery rate of 0.05 in a later analysis. When HLA alleles, especially DR and DQ, strongly co-occurred, attributing TCR associations to individual alleles was difficult. A later genetic analysis reported fewer N-insertions in productive TCRs among donors in an Asian-associated ancestry cluster than the roughly 620-donor mean. In both the original and validation cohorts, the classifier was reported to diagnose cytomegalovirus status with high specificity and sensitivity. In vitro tests confirmed that a few of the cytomegalovirus-associated TCR beta chains recognize cytomegalovirus antigens. In a later analysis, TCR association rates were found to vary across HLA loci, with the most associated TCRs seen for DRB1 alleles and the fewest for HLA-C alleles. A later genetic analysis associated a missense DCLRE1C variant with V-gene and J-gene trimming of TCR beta chains, and an independent cohort replicated the association. According to the authors, the approach could potentially be generalized to other disease states and immunological phenotypes. Because the 87-base-pair reads could not distinguish some IMGT-functional V segments, including TRBV6-2 and TRBV6-3, those segments were excluded. Correlated functional status among segregating V segments might be attributable to linkage disequilibrium, but an unknown experimental factor could not be ruled out. The sequencing pipeline was judged likely to have produced a cluster of highly shared sequence variants as a technical artifact. A total of some 180 TCR beta chains were listed by the study as associated with cytomegalovirus. A later analysis found that HLA-associated TCR beta chains were more clonally expanded and had lower generation probabilities than equally common non-associated chains. A further reported finding was that TCR beta sequences accurately predicted the HLA-A and HLA-B alleles for most subjects in the first cohort. While some public TCRs were present in many individuals, most TCR sequences turned up only very rarely across donors. Because HLA typing was missing for some donors at each locus, association tests included only the typed subset. CMV serostatus was the only immune exposure information available for the cohort. Roughly uniform sequencing depth across donors was assumed in presence/absence analyses, although this assumption may not hold. The cohort was sequenced for TCR beta chains only, and without alpha or paired-chain data the features that could be detected were limited. In an earlier analysis of roughly 500 of the donors, most TCR beta V segments appeared in productive rearrangements about 87% or about 30% of the time, broadly matching IMGT annotations. Most CMV-associated TCR beta chains appeared to be HLA-restricted in a later analysis, and the HLA associations seemed to be driven largely by CMV exposure.

Libraries were built with the immunoSEQ multiplex PCR assay. The multiplex PCR relied on a mix of 60 forward primers for TCR Vbeta segments and 13 reverse primers for TCR Jbeta segments. The CDR3 region of rearranged TCR beta genes was amplified from genomic DNA by a multiplex PCR assay. The Illumina HiSeq System was used to sequence the amplified TCR beta libraries as 87-base-pair reads. The source study handled its data this way. A later analysis counted about 80 million unique TCR beta chains across the 550 to 800 repertoires, and 9 million to 14 million of these chains were shared by at least two donors. A nearest-neighbor algorithm error-corrected the raw reads and collapsed the reads into unique sequences, merging closely related sequences to remove PCR and sequencing errors. CDR3 sequences were aligned to IMGT reference sequences to assign V, D and J gene segments. For a sequence to be retained, a match of at least six nucleotides was required to both a V gene segment and a J gene segment. Rearrangements were classified as productive when the CDR3 lacked stop codons and remained in frame with V and J, and all other rearrangements were classified as non-productive. CDR3 was defined by IMGT convention, running from the second conserved V-encoded cysteine to the conserved J-encoded phenylalanine. In an earlier analysis of roughly 580 of the donors, sequences lacking an unambiguous match to a single V gene segment were excluded. An earlier analysis of some 500 of the donors classified V segments as functional when productive rearrangements were above 56.7% and as segregating when the standard deviation between donors was above 5%. To diagnose cytomegalovirus status from the catalog of TCR beta chain sequences, a statistical classification framework was built. In a later analysis, TCR nucleotide sequences were compared against IMGT/GENE-DB human TR gene sequences so that V and J genes could be assigned. The TCRdist pipeline was used in a later analysis to assign CDR3 sequences and most-parsimonious VDJ recombination scenarios. In a later analysis, each TCR beta chain was defined by its CDR3 amino acid sequence together with its V-gene family, and reads without a unique V-gene family were excluded. In a later analysis, around 600 highly shared, low-generation-probability nucleotide sequences were removed to address suspected cross-contamination and a sequencing artifact. A later analysis calculated a clonal expansion index for each public chain from normalized within-repertoire ranks of inferred template counts. In a later analysis, generation probabilities were computed with a VDJ recombination model fitted to out-of-frame rearrangements, and the resulting probabilities were checked against IGoR. A later analysis scored TCR-TCR, TCR-HLA and TCR-CMV co-occurrence with hypergeometric tests, applying a repertoire-size bias correction to TCR pairs. In a later analysis, false discovery rates were estimated by permuting HLA or CMV assignments 20 times. In a later analysis, co-occurring TCRs were grouped with DBSCAN, and TCRdist sequence similarity was added when clustering was performed within HLA-allele-positive subsets. Repertoires with fewer than 30,000 or more than 120,000 public chains were left out of co-occurrence clustering, as were several repertoires with anomalous nucleotide sharing. Not all clones reach the TCRdb copy of this immuneACCESS table, which keeps in-frame sequences only. Checked studies attribute under half of the gap to unresolved V genes and leave the rest unexplained. Clone size and V and J calls were adopted from that table, with D and trimming inferred from the DNA. The sample table records about 97,000 clones; around 10% of these occur just once. The biggest ten clones account for 4.5% to 6.5% of the sample.

In this chain, TRBV7-3 is recombined with TRBJ2-3; 11 bases in the junction line up with TRBD2. Sequencing was carried out using PBMCs. This sequence originates from a man aged 50 or older in good health and CMV-seropositive. The CDR3 has the sequence CASSPHSGRASDTQYF. The DNA sequence follows: TGTGCCAGCAGCCCTCATAGCGGGAGGGCCTCAGATACGCAGTATTTT.